Listed below are T cell receptor beta chains from one sample, sequenced in a study of T cell repertoires in cytomegalovirus infection. TCRdb re-called the reads through MiXCR, storing one row per CDR3 protein. This table has 200,000 to 250,000 distinct CDR3 sequences, 22% appearing once. Sequenced material: CD8+ T cells from PBMCs. The origin of the receptors is a human donor in good health (CMV status not recorded). Some clones in this sample may be carry-over from other donors' samples. CDR3s include the opening cysteine and the closing phenylalanine or tryptophan. D genes are given only for firm matches. Rows may omit the clone size; those that give it use once, few, many or a size class.

CDR3nt: TGTGCCAGCAATTCAAGGGGTTACGAGCAGTACTTC
CDR3aa: CASNSRGYEQYF
j_gene: TRBJ2-7
d_gene: -
abundance: few
v_gene: TRBV2

CDR3nt: TGCAGTGCTAGCGAAGGGGTGAGGGGTGAAACCTACGAGCAGTACTTC
CDR3aa: CSASEGVRGETYEQYF
j_gene: TRBJ2-7
d_gene: -
abundance: many
v_gene: TRBV20-1

CDR3nt: TGTGCCAGCAGTGACCTGCCCCAGCCCCAGCATTTT
CDR3aa: CASSDLPQPQHF
j_gene: TRBJ1-5
d_gene: -
abundance: few
v_gene: TRBV2

CDR3nt: TGTGCCAGCAGTTATTTCCAAGAGACCCAGTACTTC
CDR3aa: CASSYFQETQYF
j_gene: TRBJ2-5
d_gene: -
abundance: many
v_gene: TRBV2

CDR3nt: TGTGCCAGCAGCATAGGGACAGGGGGCGTTCAGCCCCAGCATTTT
CDR3aa: CASSIGTGGVQPQHF
j_gene: TRBJ1-5
d_gene: TRBD1
abundance: once
v_gene: TRBV3-1

CDR3nt: TGTGCCAGCAGCCTCGGGACTCAGGAGCAGTTCTTC
CDR3aa: CASSLGTQEQFF
j_gene: TRBJ2-1
d_gene: -
abundance: many
v_gene: TRBV7-9

CDR3nt: TGTGCCAGCACCCCTTCTAGGGAGTTATCCGGGGAGCTGTTTTTT
CDR3aa: CASTPSRELSGELFF
j_gene: TRBJ2-2
d_gene: -
abundance: -
v_gene: TRBV12-3/TRBV12-4

CDR3nt: TGTGCCAGCAGCTTATCGACAGGGGAACATGAGCAGTTCTTC
CDR3aa: CASSLSTGEHEQFF
j_gene: TRBJ2-1
d_gene: TRBD1
abundance: many
v_gene: TRBV7-6

CDR3nt: TGTGCCAGCAGCTCCTCCCCCTTGGGGACCGGGGAGCTGTTTTTT
CDR3aa: CASSSSPLGTGELFF
j_gene: TRBJ2-2
d_gene: -
abundance: many
v_gene: TRBV7-2

CDR3nt: TGTGCCAGCAGCGCAGACAGTATCTCCTACAATGAGCAGTTCTTC
CDR3aa: CASSADSISYNEQFF
j_gene: TRBJ2-1
d_gene: -
abundance: -
v_gene: TRBV7-9

CDR3nt: TGTGCCAGCAGGTCTGACCTGGGGAGGGCCGGGGAGCTGTTTTTT
CDR3aa: CASRSDLGRAGELFF
j_gene: TRBJ2-2
d_gene: TRBD2
abundance: few
v_gene: TRBV28

CDR3nt: TGTGCCAGCAGCGTAGAACCGGGACTAGCGGGGCAAAATGAGCAGTTCTTC
CDR3aa: CASSVEPGLAGQNEQFF
j_gene: TRBJ2-1
d_gene: TRBD2
abundance: -
v_gene: TRBV9

CDR3nt: TGTGCCAGCAGCAAGTTACATCAACTGGCTAGCGGGGGGCCAGAGCAGTTCTTC
CDR3aa: CASSKLHQLASGGPEQFF
j_gene: TRBJ2-1
d_gene: TRBD2
abundance: many
v_gene: TRBV6-2/TRBV6-3

CDR3nt: TGTGCCAGCAGCTTTGGGACAGGGAGCGCCGAGCAGTACTTC
CDR3aa: CASSFGTGSAEQYF
j_gene: TRBJ2-7
d_gene: TRBD1
abundance: few
v_gene: TRBV11-2

CDR3nt: TGTGCCAGCAGCCTGGGGGACAGGGGAGGTACTGAAGCTTTCTTT
CDR3aa: CASSLGDRGGTEAFF
j_gene: TRBJ1-1
d_gene: TRBD1
abundance: -
v_gene: TRBV7-9

CDR3nt: TGTGCCAGCAGCAGTACCACGGTTTATTCACCCCTCCACTTT
CDR3aa: CASSSTTVYSPLHF
j_gene: TRBJ1-6
d_gene: -
abundance: -
v_gene: TRBV28

CDR3nt: TGTGCCAGCAGCCTCCTCGACAGGGGTAGTGGCTACACCTTC
CDR3aa: CASSLLDRGSGYTF
j_gene: TRBJ1-2
d_gene: TRBD1
abundance: few
v_gene: TRBV14

CDR3nt: TGTGCCAGCAGTTCCATACGCCTCCTACAGGTTCCTTACGAGCAGTACTTC
CDR3aa: CASSSIRLLQVPYEQYF
j_gene: TRBJ2-7
d_gene: -
abundance: -
v_gene: TRBV28

CDR3nt: TGTGCCAGTAGTATAGGAGGGGGTCAGCCCCAGCATTTT
CDR3aa: CASSIGGGQPQHF
j_gene: TRBJ1-5
d_gene: -
abundance: few
v_gene: TRBV19

CDR3nt: TGTGCCAGCAGCCCCCCTCGGGGGAGGACCGGGGAGCTGTTTTTT
CDR3aa: CASSPPRGRTGELFF
j_gene: TRBJ2-2
d_gene: -
abundance: -
v_gene: TRBV7-9

CDR3nt: TGTGCCAGCAGTACGACAGCGGGCCCCAATCAGCCCCAGCATTTT
CDR3aa: CASSTTAGPNQPQHF
j_gene: TRBJ1-5
d_gene: -
abundance: few
v_gene: TRBV27

CDR3nt: TGCAGTGCTAGTAGGCCAGCCTCTAACTATGGCTACACCTTC
CDR3aa: CSASRPASNYGYTF
j_gene: TRBJ1-2
d_gene: -
abundance: -
v_gene: TRBV20-1

CDR3nt: TGTGCCAGCAGAGGACTAGCGGGGGGTTGGTACAATGAGCAGTTCTTC
CDR3aa: CASRGLAGGWYNEQFF
j_gene: TRBJ2-1
d_gene: TRBD2
abundance: few
v_gene: TRBV6-5

CDR3nt: TGTGCCAGCAGTGATTCTAGCGGGGGTTACTACAATGAGCAGTTCTTC
CDR3aa: CASSDSSGGYYNEQFF
j_gene: TRBJ2-1
d_gene: TRBD2
abundance: few
v_gene: TRBV6-4

CDR3nt: TGTGCCAGCAGCTTCCAGAGGGAGACCCAGTACTTC
CDR3aa: CASSFQRETQYF
j_gene: TRBJ2-5
d_gene: -
abundance: -
v_gene: TRBV7-9

CDR3nt: TGTGCCAGCAGCCCACCCCCTAGAGACCAAGAGACCCAGTACTTC
CDR3aa: CASSPPPRDQETQYF
j_gene: TRBJ2-5
d_gene: -
abundance: -
v_gene: TRBV7-9